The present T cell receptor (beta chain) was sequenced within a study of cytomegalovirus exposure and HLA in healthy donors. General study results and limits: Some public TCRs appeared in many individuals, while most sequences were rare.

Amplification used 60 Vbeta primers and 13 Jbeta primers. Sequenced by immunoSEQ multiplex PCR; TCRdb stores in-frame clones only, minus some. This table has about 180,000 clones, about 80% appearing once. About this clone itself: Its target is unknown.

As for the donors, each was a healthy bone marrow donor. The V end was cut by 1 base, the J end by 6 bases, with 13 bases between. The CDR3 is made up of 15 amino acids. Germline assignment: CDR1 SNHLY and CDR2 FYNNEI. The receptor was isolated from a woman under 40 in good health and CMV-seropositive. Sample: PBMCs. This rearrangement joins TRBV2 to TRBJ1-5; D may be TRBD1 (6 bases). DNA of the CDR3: TGTGCCAGCAGTGAAGAAGGGGGAAGAGGTCAGCCCCAGCATTTT. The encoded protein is CASSEEGGRGQPQHF.